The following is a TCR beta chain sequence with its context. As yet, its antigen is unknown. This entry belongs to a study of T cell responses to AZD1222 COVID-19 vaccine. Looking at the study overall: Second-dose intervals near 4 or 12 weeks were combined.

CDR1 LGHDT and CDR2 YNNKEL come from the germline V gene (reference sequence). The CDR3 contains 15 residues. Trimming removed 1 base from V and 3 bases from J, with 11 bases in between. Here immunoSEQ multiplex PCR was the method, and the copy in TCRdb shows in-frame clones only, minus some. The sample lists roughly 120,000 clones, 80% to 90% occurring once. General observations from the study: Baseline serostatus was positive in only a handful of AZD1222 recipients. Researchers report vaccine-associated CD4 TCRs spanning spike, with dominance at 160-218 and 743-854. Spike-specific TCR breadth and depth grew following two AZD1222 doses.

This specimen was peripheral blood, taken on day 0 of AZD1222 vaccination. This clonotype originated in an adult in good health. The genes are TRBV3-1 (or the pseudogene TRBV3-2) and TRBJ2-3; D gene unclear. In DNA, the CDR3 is TGTGCCAGCAGCCAAGCCGCCAGTAGAACAGATACGCAGTATTTT. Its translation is CASSQAASRTDTQYF.